These T cell receptor beta chains were read from a single sample in a study of T-cell reconstitution after alpha-beta-depleted transplantation in children. TCRdb re-derived calls from the PCR reads in MiXCR, one entry per CDR3 protein. This sample yields about 460,000 distinct CDR3 sequences, of which roughly an eighth are seen a single time; 14% belongs to the top ten. The source material was PBMCs, mostly from graft donor cells, sampled 180 days after TCRalphabeta/CD19-depleted stem cell transplant. The receptors stem from a female patient aged 2-9 years who had a stem cell transplant for aplastic anemia, so the T cells may come from the graft donor. Each CDR3 is given with its conserved first and last residue. Each record gives: V gene, CDR3 length, clone size, J gene, D gene, CDR3 protein, CDR3 DNA. D genes are given only for firm matches. Clone size is given for some rows only: seen once, a few or many times, or a class if the clone is expanded.

>TRBV19|15|-|TRBJ1-1|-
CASSHSRVMNTEAFF
TGTGCCAGTAGTCACTCTCGGGTGATGAACACTGAAGCTTTCTTT
>TRBV7-3|14|few|TRBJ1-2|TRBD1
CASSWDRKGYGYTF
TGTGCCAGCAGCTGGGACAGGAAGGGATATGGCTACACCTTC
>TRBV6-1|14|-|TRBJ2-3|-
CASSPAQLTDTQYF
TGTGCCAGCAGTCCAGCACAGCTCACAGATACGCAGTATTTT
>TRBV6-2/TRBV6-3|13|-|TRBJ2-1|-
CASSYGRVREQFF
TGTGCCAGCAGTTACGGGCGGGTCCGGGAGCAGTTCTTC
>TRBV15|15|-|TRBJ1-4|-
CATSRTAATNEKLFF
TGTGCCACCAGCAGGACAGCCGCAACTAATGAAAAACTGTTTTTT
>TRBV19|15|once|TRBJ1-2|TRBD1
CASTDRGTANYGYTF
TGTGCCAGTACCGACCGCGGGACAGCTAACTATGGCTACACCTTC
>TRBV28|15|few|TRBJ2-7|TRBD1
CASSPRQGAAYEQYF
TGTGCCAGCAGTCCGAGACAGGGGGCGGCCTACGAGCAGTACTTC
>TRBV5-1|11|many|TRBJ2-1|-
CASSLATEQFF
TGCGCCAGCAGCTTGGCAACAGAGCAGTTCTTC
>TRBV14|11|many|TRBJ1-2|-
CASSPGYGYTF
TGTGCCAGCAGCCCCGGCTATGGCTACACCTTC
>TRBV29-1|13|-|TRBJ2-3|-
CSARERLTDTQYF
TGCAGCGCCCGAGAGCGGCTCACAGATACGCAGTATTTT
>TRBV12-3/TRBV12-4|16|few|TRBJ2-1|TRBD2
CASSLWLAGPYNEQFF
TGTGCCAGCAGTTTGTGGCTAGCGGGACCCTACAATGAGCAGTTCTTC
>TRBV20-1|13|few|TRBJ1-1|TRBD1
CSAIGTGHTEAFF
TGCAGTGCTATAGGGACAGGGCACACTGAAGCTTTCTTT
>TRBV5-1|16|many|TRBJ2-3|TRBD2
CASSSPSGTPTDTQYF
TGCGCCAGCAGCTCGCCTAGCGGGACCCCAACAGATACGCAGTATTTT
>TRBV5-1|14|-|TRBJ1-1|-
CASSATGWGTEAFF
TGCGCCAGCAGCGCAACGGGGTGGGGGACTGAAGCTTTCTTT
>TRBV18|16|once|TRBJ2-1|-
CASSSPMDRPYNEQFF
TGTGCCAGCTCTTCCCCTATGGACCGTCCCTACAATGAGCAGTTCTTC
>TRBV27|18|-|TRBJ1-2|TRBD1
CASSLGVPGTGGAYGYTF
TGTGCCAGCAGTTTAGGGGTCCCTGGGACAGGGGGCGCCTATGGCTACACCTTC
>TRBV20-1|13|once|TRBJ2-3|-
CSAEEISTDTQYF
TGCAGTGCCGAGGAGATTAGCACAGATACGCAGTATTTT
>TRBV3-1|16|-|TRBJ2-3|-
CASSDTRRERADTQYF
TGTGCCAGCAGTGATACTAGACGGGAGCGGGCAGATACGCAGTATTTT
>TRBV19|14|-|TRBJ1-5|-
CASSRFCANQPQHF
TGTGCCAGTAGTCGGTTTTGCGCGAATCAGCCCCAGCATTTT
>TRBV9|12|many|TRBJ1-1|-
CASSVMGHEAFF
TGTGCCAGCAGCGTAATGGGGCATGAAGCTTTCTTT